These 26 T cell receptor beta chains came from one sample sequenced in a study of post-analysis software for immune sequencing data (dated by TCRdb to the mid-2010s). Here is what the overall study found, with its caveats: Four to six TRBV segments, including TRBV5-6, TRBV5-1 and TRBV20-1, were significantly more frequent in patients than controls.

No antigen has been assigned to these receptors. Libraries were prepared through PCR. The sample was run on an Illumina HiSeq 2500. To reduce PCR and sequencing biases, unique molecular identifiers were incorporated into the TCR beta cDNA libraries. The public reads were reprocessed in TCRdb via fastp at Q25 and MiXCR, keeping in-frame beta chains. Identical CDR3 protein sequences are pooled into one entry, listed with their most common genes and DNA. For this sample the table gives a few hundred thousand distinct CDR3 sequences, of which about 38% were detected only once. The ten biggest clones cover around 5% of the sample. The material sequenced was blood. These receptors were taken from a girl aged 10-17 years with multiple sclerosis.

There are many counts of this clonotype. The chain couples TRBV18 to TRBJ2-3; D tentatively reads TRBD1 or TRBD2 (6 bases each). The CDR3 totals 16 residues. The ends were cut back, 6 bases at V and 4 bases at J, with 20 bases in the middle. The germline CDR1 and CDR2 sequences are KGHSH and LQKENI. Written as DNA, the CDR3 is TGTGCCAGCTCGCCCGGAGGGGGGCCGCGCGCAGATACGCAGTATTTT. Its translation is CASSPGGGPRADTQYF.

Turning to this clonotype: One end of the junction is discordant with germline, which a read error may explain. V and J are TRBV7-9 and TRBJ2-1; D is unresolved. The CDR3 has 17 amino acids. CDR1 and CDR2 from the germline V gene are SEHNR and FQNEAQ (reference sequence). Written as DNA, the CDR3 is TGTGCCAGCAGCATAGTCGGGCAGTCGACGGGCTACAGTGAGCAGTTCTTC. This sequence encodes CASSIVGQSTGYSEQFF.

Turning to this clonotype: A much larger clone differs from this one at a single base, so this may be a read error. This chain joins TRBV29-1 and TRBJ2-7; 9 positions agree with TRBD2. Per the germline V gene, CDR1 is SQVTM and CDR2 is ANQGSEA. V was clipped by 1 base and J by 7 bases; unmatched bases: 14. CDR3 length: 16 amino acids. DNA of the CDR3: TGCAGCGTTGAAGGCCTTAGCGGGAGCTCCTACAATGAGCAGTACTTC. Protein: CSVEGLSGSSYNEQYF.

There are many counts of this clonotype. V gene TRBV7-9 combines with J gene TRBJ1-4, with no clear D. CDR1 SEHNR and CDR2 FQNEAQ come from the germline V gene (reference sequence). CDR3 length: 17 residues. Trimming left V 6 bases short and J 0 bases short, with 17 bases between. In DNA, the CDR3 is TGTGCCAGCAGTTCGGCAAGAATTTCGGCAACTAATGAAAAACTGTTTTTT. This codes for CASSSARISATNEKLFF.

The chain has TRBV27 and TRBJ1-1, with D uncertain. The germline gives CDR1 MNHEY, CDR2 SMNVEV (reference sequence). Trimming took 1 base from V and 2 from J, leaving 8 bases between them. This CDR3 spans 14 amino acids. Written as DNA, the CDR3 is TGTGCCAGCAGTTTATATCCAGGAAACACTGAAGCTTTCTTT. Amino acids: CASSLYPGNTEAFF.

This clonotype turned up a few times. A much more abundant neighbour one base away suggests this may be a read error. The V and J genes are TRBV10-2 and TRBJ2-5; TRBD2 matches at 9 bases. CDR3 size: 13 residues. Losses at the gene ends were 0 bases for V and 11 bases for J; bases not matched to a gene: 4. From germline, CDR1 is WSHSY and CDR2 SAAADI. DNA for the CDR3: TGCGCCAGCAGTGAGTCCCAGCGGGGGGAGCAGTACTTC. Encoded protein: CASSESQRGEQYF.

This clonotype has more than one count but fewer than ten. Given a much more abundant clone one base away, this may be a read error. The rearrangement links TRBV11-2 to TRBJ2-4, with D uncertain. Germline lookup yields CDR1 SGHAT and CDR2 FQNNGV. The CDR3 sequence is 14 residues long. The chain's CDR3 is CANSQQIHKNIQYF. The DNA for the CDR3 is TGTGCCAACAGCCAACAGATACACAAAAACATTCAGTACTTC.

On this clonotype itself: A read error is possible here, since a much larger clone lies one base away. This rearrangement joins TRBV2 to TRBJ2-1, with 11 bases fitting TRBD2. The CDR3 runs 18 residues. Trimming removed 7 bases from V and 3 bases from J; junction bases left unmatched: 14. Germline CDR1 and CDR2: SNHLY and FYNNEI. CDR3 bases: TGTGCCAGCATTATCGTGGGACTAGCGGCACAGCACTACAATGAGCAGTTCTTC. Protein sequence: CASIIVGLAAQHYNEQFF.

The sample holds many counts of this clonotype. The chain is built from TRBV29-1 and TRBJ2-5; TRBD2 is a possible D gene (6 bases). Trimming cost V 4 bases and J 9 bases, with 18 bases left between them. Germline CDR1 reads SQVTM; CDR2 reads ANQGSEA. The CDR3 runs 13 residues. In DNA form, the CDR3 reads TGCAGCGTTGGAGGGAGGCAGGGCACGGCCCAGTACTTC. Translation gives CSVGGRQGTAQYF.

The rearrangement uses TRBV11-2 and TRBJ1-1; tentative D call: TRBD1 (6 bases). V was trimmed by 4 bases and J by 4 bases, leaving 10 bases between them. The CDR3 is 13 residues long. Germline CDR1 and CDR2: SGHAT and FQNNGV. The chain's CDR3 is CASSYGGPTEAFF. CDR3 nucleotide sequence: TGTGCCAGCAGCTACGGGGGGCCCACTGAAGCTTTCTTT.

A remark on this clonotype: This may be a read error: a much more frequent sequence differs by one nucleotide. The chain joins TRBV7-9 to TRBJ1-2; 8 bases line up with TRBD1. The germline V gene encodes CDR1 SEHNR and CDR2 FQNEAQ (reference sequence). The CDR3 contains 14 residues. CDR3 bases: TGTGCCAGCAGTTGGGGACAGGAGAACTATAGCTACACCTTC. Translating it yields CASSWGQENYSYTF. Based on the CDR3 plus reference TRBV7-9 and TRBJ1-2, the full variable domain is DTGVSQNPRHKITKRGQNVTFRCDPISEHNRLYWYRQTLGQGPEFLTYFQNEAQLEKSRLLSDRFSAERPKGSFSTLEIQRTEQGDSAMYLCASSWGQENYSYTFGSGTRLTVV.

On this clonotype: A much larger clone sits a single nucleotide away, making a read error possible. The chain employs TRBV6-2 or TRBV6-3 and TRBJ2-1; D is undetermined. TRBJ2-7 explains the end of the DNA better; the J call may be wrong. Germline V gene sequence: CDR1 MNHEY, CDR2 SVGEGT. This CDR3 comprises 12 residues. For the CDR3, the DNA is TGTGCCAGCAGTTGGGCCTACAATGAGCAGTACTTC. This translates into CASSWAYNEQYF.

This clonotype was detected many times. The chain is built from TRBV7-9 and TRBJ2-1, with 7 bases that match TRBD1. Trimming removed 4 bases from V and 2 bases from J; junction bases left unmatched: 2. Germline V CDR1 and CDR2: SEHNR, FQNEAQ (reference sequence). The CDR3 totals 14 residues. CDR3 DNA sequence: TGTGCCAGCAGCTGGGGGACAGCCTACAATGAGCAGTTCTTC. Protein sequence: CASSWGTAYNEQFF.

This clonotype came up many times. The chain combines TRBV12-5 with TRBJ2-3; a possible D gene is TRBD2 (7 bases). CDR1 LGHNT and CDR2 FRNRAP come from the germline V gene. The V end was cut by 5 bases, the J end by 14 bases, with 23 bases between. This CDR3 is 14 amino acids long. The CDR3 region has the DNA TGTGCTAGTGGTCCGTCGGGGGGCCCCCTTAGTCGGTATTTT. The encoded protein is CASGPSGGPLSRYF.

About this clonotype itself: One base away lies a much larger clone, so this may be a sequencing read error. The chain carries TRBV7-2 and TRBJ1-6; D may be TRBD1 (5 bases). Germline loops: CDR1 SGHTA, CDR2 FQGNSA. V was cut by 1 base and J by 9 bases, with 16 bases left in between. The CDR3 covers 16 residues. The CDR3 DNA follows: TGTGCCAGCAGCTTAGAGGGGCAGATGGCTAGTTCACCCCTCCACTTT. Residues: CASSLEGQMASSPLHF.

This clonotype was observed at least ten times. The chain recombines TRBV5-6 with TRBJ2-4, with 8 bases that match TRBD1. Per the germline V gene, CDR1 is SGHDT and CDR2 is YYEEEE. This CDR3 has 13 residues. The ends lost 4 bases at V and 9 bases at J; junction bases unmatched: 6. The CDR3 nucleotides read TGTGCCAGCAGCGGTGGACAGGGACTCATTCAGTACTTC. Its protein is CASSGGQGLIQYF. Full variable domain (missing parts from reference TRBV5-6 and TRBJ2-4): DAGVTQSPTHLIKTRGQQVTLRCSPKSGHDTVSWYQQALGQGPQFIFQYYEEEERQRGNFPDRFSGHQFPNYSSELNVNALLLGDSALYLCASSGGQGLIQYFGAGTRLSVL.

V gene TRBV10-2 combines with J gene TRBJ2-7; possibly TRBD1 or TRBD2 for D (5 bases each). V was cut by 4 bases and J by 3 bases, with 10 bases left in between. CDR3 length: 13 residues. Germline V gives CDR1 WSHSY, CDR2 SAAADI. In DNA form, the CDR3 reads TGCGCCAGCAGTGGAGGGGCGATCTACGAGCAGTACTTC. Translated, it gives CASSGGAIYEQYF.

The chain combines TRBV10-3 with TRBJ2-7; D remains unclear. The J call may be wrong; the DNA end is better matched by TRBJ2-5. In germline, CDR1 is ENHRY, CDR2 SYGVKD. This CDR3 spans 12 amino acids. CDR3 region: CAISYSLETQYF. The CDR3 DNA reads as TGTGCCATCAGTTATTCCCTCGAGACCCAGTACTTC.

The chain joins TRBV20-1 to TRBJ1-5; the D is unclear. Germline V CDR1 and CDR2: DFQATT, SNEGSKA (reference sequence). The CDR3 spans 15 residues. Trimming took off 6 bases at V and 0 bases at J, with 15 bases between the two ends. The CDR3 reads CSASGPKYSNQPQHF. The CDR3 region has the DNA TGCAGTGCCAGTGGCCCGAAGTATAGCAATCAGCCCCAGCATTTT.

This clonotype was detected many times. The chain joins TRBV29-1 to TRBJ1-2; no reliable D call. CDR1 SQVTM and CDR2 ANQGSEA come from the germline V gene. The V end lost 2 bases, the J end lost 8 bases, and 12 bases lay between the germline ends. CDR3 length: 12 amino acids. Here the CDR3 reads CSVENPRSGYTF. The CDR3 DNA is TGCAGCGTTGAAAACCCACGGAGCGGCTACACCTTC.

This clonotype was counted many times. The genes are TRBV12-3 or TRBV12-4 and TRBJ1-6; 7 bases fit TRBD1. The V gene end was trimmed by 7 bases and the J gene end by 7 bases; junction bases not matched to a gene: 1. The CDR3 consists of 12 residues. The CDR3 DNA sequence: TGTGCCAGCACGACAGGGAATTCACCCCTCCACTTT. It encodes CASTTGNSPLHF.

This clonotype came up once. Being one base from a much bigger clone, this may be a read error. The chain couples TRBV9 to TRBJ2-4; 9 bases match TRBD2. The J call is uncertain, as TRBJ2-5 better fits the DNA end. This CDR3 spans 15 amino acids. Per the germline V gene, CDR1 is SGDLS and CDR2 is YYNGEE. This CDR3 is CTSSVAGEGQETQYF. As DNA, the CDR3 is TGTACCAGCAGCGTAGCGGGAGAAGGCCAAGAGACCCAGTACTTC.

A few counts support this clonotype. The chain employs TRBV29-1 and TRBJ2-5; no firm D call. Germline V lookup: CDR1 SQVTM, CDR2 ANQGSEA. The ends were cut back, 4 bases at V and 2 bases at J, with 8 bases in the middle. The CDR3 is made up of 12 amino acids. The CDR3 nucleotides read TGCAGCGTTGTTGGTTTGCAAGAGACCCAGTACTTC. This gives the protein CSVVGLQETQYF.

This clonotype was observed at least ten times. The J gene is TRBJ2-1, the V gene TRBV5-1; 9 bases fit TRBD1. CDR1 and CDR2 (germline): SGHRS, YFSETQ. There are 16 residues in the CDR3. With 4 bases clipped from V and 6 bases from J, the junction kept 11 bases outside the gene matches. CDR3 in amino acids: CASSIMTGGLSNEQFF. CDR3 in DNA: TGCGCCAGCAGCATCATGACAGGGGGTTTAAGCAATGAGCAGTTCTTC.

In its sample, this clonotype was seen many times. The chain carries TRBV27 and TRBJ2-5; TRBD1 aligns across 10 bases. Germline lookup yields CDR1 MNHEY and CDR2 SMNVEV (reference sequence). CDR3 size: 15 residues. Trimming removed 4 bases from V and 5 bases from J; junction bases left unmatched: 7. In nucleotides, the CDR3 is TGTGCCAGCAGTTCCCGACAGGGGGCGATTGAGACCCAGTACTTC. It yields the protein CASSSRQGAIETQYF.

This sequence joins TRBV25-1 and TRBJ2-1; TRBD1 agrees at 8 bases. CDR1 and CDR2 (germline): MGHDK, SYGVNS. The CDR3 length is 16 residues. The V and J ends lost 4 bases and 2 bases, in that order; junction bases with no gene match: 7. This CDR3 reads CASSGLTGEAYNEQFF. The CDR3 DNA is TGTGCCAGCAGTGGATTGACAGGGGAGGCCTACAATGAGCAGTTCTTC.